The 15 T cell receptor beta chains in this list originate from one sample, sequenced in a study of blood T cells in healthy people across ages. The use of a sample-barcoded 5' primer and a J-beta primer mix characterized a second PCR of roughly 7 to 11 cycles. Via MiXCR, TCRdb re-called the 5' RACE reads, giving one row per CDR3 protein. The profile shows 850,000 to 1,000,000 distinct CDR3 sequences, roughly 48% of them singletons. Material for sequencing was blood. These receptors were obtained from a man aged 25 to 40 in good health.

This clonotype has a handful of counts. The CDR3 sequence is CASSLGIPDTQYF. CDR3 coding DNA: TGTGCCAGCAGCTTGGGTATCCCAGATACGCAGTATTTT. The chain is built from TRBV7-2 and TRBJ2-3, with no clear D. V was clipped by 3 bases and J by 4 bases, with 8 bases between them. The CDR3 length is 13 residues. Germline CDR1 reads SGHTA; CDR2 reads FQGNSA. The whole variable domain, remainder taken from reference TRBV7-2 and TRBJ2-3, is GAGVSQSPSNKVTEKGKDVELRCDPISGHTALYWYRQSLGQGLEFLIYFQGNSAPDKSGLPSDRFSAERTGGSVSTLTIQRTQQEDSAVYLCASSLGIPDTQYFGPGTRLTVL.

The CDR3 is CASSLVAGPNYGYTF. The CDR3 DNA reads as TGCGCCAGCAGCTTGGTAGCGGGTCCGAACTATGGCTACACCTTC. V gene TRBV5-1 combines with J gene TRBJ1-2; D remains ambiguous. Germline V gives CDR1 SGHRS, CDR2 YFSETQ. Trimming pared 0 bases from V and 2 bases from J, leaving 11 bases between. The CDR3 spans 15 residues.

V usage is TRBV3-1 and J usage is TRBJ2-6; TRBD1 matches 8 bases. CDR3 length equals 16 residues. Trimming removed 5 bases from V and 0 bases from J; junction bases left unmatched: 3. CDR1 is LGHDT and CDR2 is YNNKEL in the germline V gene (reference sequence). As DNA, the CDR3 is TGTGCCAGCAGCAGCGGACAGGGCTCTGGGGCCAACGTCCTGACTTTC. This codes for CASSSGQGSGANVLTF.

The chain combines TRBV4-3 with TRBJ2-3, with TRBD2 identical over 10 bases. V dropped 8 bases and J dropped 3; count of bases not matched to a gene: 8. The CDR3 loop spans 15 amino acids. The germline CDR1 and CDR2 sequences are LGHNA and YSLEER. This chain's CDR3 is CASGKGTSVTDTQYF. In DNA, the CDR3 is TGCGCCAGCGGAAAGGGGACTAGCGTAACAGATACGCAGTATTTT.

Concerning this clonotype: Given a much more abundant clone one base away, this may be a read error. This chain uses TRBV24-1 with TRBJ2-1, with 8 bases matching TRBD1. V was pared by 6 bases and J by 10 bases, with 7 bases of the junction left unmatched. The germline V gene encodes CDR1 KGHDR and CDR2 SFDVKD. The CDR3 totals 13 residues. For the CDR3, the DNA is TGTGCCACCAGTCGGCAGGGGGCGCGGGAGCAGTTCTTC. Its translation: CATSRQGAREQFF.

The sample holds a few counts of this clonotype. CDR3 nucleotides: TGTGCCAGCAGCTTTCGAGACGGGGGGGCCAAGAAGACCCAGTACTTC. Encoded protein: CASSFRDGGAKKTQYF. This sequence joins TRBV11-3 and TRBJ2-5; 8 nucleotides line up with TRBD2. Looked up from germline, CDR1 is SGHNT and CDR2 is YENEEA. Trimming at V came to 3 bases and at J to 6 bases, leaving 12 bases not matched to a gene. CDR3 length: 16 amino acids.

This clonotype occurred a few times. CDR3 DNA: TGCAGCGTTGACACTGACTACGAAAAGACCCAGTACTTC. Encoded protein: CSVDTDYEKTQYF. The chain couples TRBV29-1 to TRBJ2-5; maybe TRBD2 (5 bases). The CDR3 is 13 amino acids. Germline assignment: CDR1 SQVTM and CDR2 ANQGSEA. V shed 3 bases and J shed 6 bases, with 14 bases lying between them.

The chain has TRBV11-3 and TRBJ2-3, with D unresolved. CDR3 size: 17 residues. V shed 1 base and J shed 2 bases, with 16 bases lying between them. Germline V gives CDR1 SGHNT, CDR2 YENEEA. The CDR3 region is CASSLVPPTPYTDTQYF. The CDR3 DNA reads TGTGCCAGCAGCTTAGTACCCCCCACTCCCTACACAGATACGCAGTATTTT.

This rearrangement joins TRBV12-3 or TRBV12-4 to TRBJ2-1, with 8 nucleotides matching TRBD1. The J segment lost 5 bases and the V segment lost 5 bases, leaving 8 bases of the junction unmatched. This CDR3 comprises 15 residues. The CDR3 protein is CASSQGTGRNNEQFF. The CDR3 DNA is TGTGCCAGCAGTCAGGGGACAGGACGAAACAATGAGCAGTTCTTC.

The V gene is TRBV5-1, the J gene TRBJ1-6; TRBD1 aligns across 9 bases. The CDR3 covers 16 residues. Trimming took 5 bases from V and 9 from J; bases not matched to a gene: 12. Germline V CDR1 and CDR2: SGHRS, YFSETQ. CDR3 DNA: TGCGCCAGCAGTTTAGGCGGACAGGGGTCTTCTTCACCCCTCCACTTT. As protein: CASSLGGQGSSSPLHF.

This clonotype appeared once. The chain links TRBV6-5 to TRBJ2-5; the D gene is possibly TRBD1 (6 bases). The CDR3 loop spans 12 amino acids. Germline lookup yields CDR1 MNHEY and CDR2 SVGAGI. The V gene lost 4 bases and the J gene lost 13 bases, with 16 bases spanning the gap. The CDR3 spells CASSSRQALWYF. For the CDR3, the DNA is TGTGCCAGCAGTTCCCGACAGGCCTTGTGGTACTTC.

Details on this clonotype: Sequence at one end of the junction differs from germline and may be a read error. The rearrangement uses TRBV7-9 and TRBJ1-5, with D perhaps matching TRBD1 (5 bases). Germline values: CDR1 SEHNR, CDR2 FQNEAQ (reference sequence). CDR3 length: 15 amino acids. The CDR3, as DNA: TGTGCCGGCAGCTTAACGGGGGATAGCAATCAGCCCCAGCATTTT. This translates into CAGSLTGDSNQPQHF. The full variable domain, rest sourced from reference TRBV7-9 and TRBJ1-5, is DTGVSQNPRHKITKRGQNVTFRCDPISEHNRLYWYRQTLGQGPEFLTYFQNEAQLEKSRLLSDRFSAERPKGSFSTLEIQRTEQGDSAMYLCAGSLTGDSNQPQHFGDGTRLSIL.

J is TRBJ1-2 and V is TRBV5-1, with TRBD1 as a possible D gene (5 bases). This CDR3 is 17 amino acids long. The germline V gene encodes CDR1 SGHRS and CDR2 YFSETQ. Trimming shortened V by 1 base and J by 5 bases, and 21 bases separated the two germline ends. Here the CDR3 DNA reads TGCGCCAGCAGCTTGAGAAATGAAAGGCAGGGACTTTATGGCTACACCTTC. Translating gives CASSLRNERQGLYGYTF.

V and J are TRBV6-5 and TRBJ1-2; D is uncertain. The germline V gene has CDR1 MNHEY and CDR2 SVGAGI. This CDR3 contains 15 residues. V was cut by 2 bases and J by 1 base, with 11 bases left in between. CDR3 sequence reads: CASSYGSSYNYGYTF. As DNA, the CDR3 is TGTGCCAGCAGTTACGGGTCCAGCTATAACTATGGCTACACCTTC.

This clonotype occurred a few times. The rearrangement uses TRBV29-1 and TRBJ2-3, with no clear D. V gave up 6 bases and J gave up 0 bases, with 16 bases separating them. The CDR3 spans 15 residues. Germline V CDR1 and CDR2: SQVTM, ANQGSEA. The CDR3 coding sequence is TGCAGCGTCGGTCCAAACCGCCCTAGCACAGATACGCAGTATTTT. Residues: CSVGPNRPSTDTQYF.